The 6 T cell receptor beta chains below all came from one sample that was sequenced in a study of blood T cell repertoires in COVID-19. Libraries were prepared by immunoSEQ multiplex PCR; TCRdb keeps only in-frame clonotypes and omits some of them. This sample carries around 67,000 clones, around 87% of them seen once, and the ten largest clones take approximately 5.4%. Input material: peripheral blood. The receptors originated from a man aged 45-60 years with active COVID-19.

The chain uses TRBV11-2 and TRBJ1-5; 7 bases are shared with TRBD1. Germline CDR1 reads SGHAT; CDR2 reads FQNNGV. The trim removed 2 bases at V and 2 bases at J, leaving 3 bases unmatched. The CDR3 covers 15 residues. The CDR3 coding sequence is TGTGCCAGCAGCTTATCCGACAGGGGCAATCAGCCCCAGCATTTT. Protein sequence: CASSLSDRGNQPQHF.

The chain is built from TRBV19 and TRBJ2-3, with D perhaps matching TRBD2 (6 bases). The CDR3 loop spans 15 amino acids. Germline CDR1 and CDR2: LNHDA and SQIVND (reference sequence). The V end was cut by 6 bases, the J end by 2 bases, with 15 bases between. CDR3 DNA: TGTGCCAGTAGCAACCTAGCGTTTGACACAGATACGCAGTATTTT. Translated, it gives CASSNLAFDTDTQYF.

Here the CDR3 DNA reads TGTGCCAGCAGCGAGGGACATAGCTCTGGAAACACCATATATTTT. Its translation is CASSEGHSSGNTIYF. The rearrangement joins TRBV9 to TRBJ1-3, with TRBD1 as a possible D gene (6 bases). The V and J ends lost 3 bases and 0 bases respectively, with 10 bases between them. Germline CDR1 SGDLS, CDR2 YYNGEE. CDR3 length: 15 residues.

The J gene is TRBJ2-1, the V gene TRBV4-2; 11 positions agree with TRBD2. J gave up 5 bases and V 10 bases, and 10 bases lay outside the gene matches. This CDR3 region has 15 residues. Germline values: CDR1 LGHNA, CDR2 YNFKEQ. CDR3 amino acids: CATRISGRANNEQFF. The CDR3 nucleotides are TGTGCCACCCGAATTAGCGGGAGGGCAAACAATGAGCAGTTCTTC.

The V and J genes are TRBV14 and TRBJ1-5, with 7 bases that match TRBD1. Germline trimming cut 3 bases from V and 6 bases from J; bases unmatched to any gene: 2. The CDR3 is 13 residues long. Germline assignment: CDR1 SGHDN and CDR2 FVKESK. The DNA of the CDR3 is TGTGCCAGCAGCCAGAACAGGGGTCAGCCCCAGCATTTT. It encodes CASSQNRGQPQHF. Based on the CDR3 plus reference TRBV14 and TRBJ1-5, the full variable domain is EAGVTQFPSHSVIEKGQTVTLRCDPISGHDNLYWYRRVMGKEIKFLLHFVKESKQDESGMPNNRFLAERTGGTYSTLKVQPAELEDSGVYFCASSQNRGQPQHFGDGTRLSIL.

The chain recombines TRBV5-1 with TRBJ2-1, with D uncertain. CDR3 length equals 15 residues. Per the germline V gene, CDR1 is SGHRS and CDR2 is YFSETQ. The germline V and J ends were trimmed by 6 bases and 0 bases, with 13 bases remaining between them. CDR3 sequence (DNA): TGCGCCAGCATACCACCGTCGGGCTCCTACAATGAGCAGTTCTTC. Its translation is CASIPPSGSYNEQFF. Based on the CDR3 plus reference TRBV5-1 and TRBJ2-1, the full variable domain is KAGVTQTPRYLIKTRGQQVTLSCSPISGHRSVSWYQQTPGQGLQFLFEYFSETQRNKGNFPGRFSGRQFSNSRSEMNVSTLELGDSALYLCASIPPSGSYNEQFFGPGTRLTVL.